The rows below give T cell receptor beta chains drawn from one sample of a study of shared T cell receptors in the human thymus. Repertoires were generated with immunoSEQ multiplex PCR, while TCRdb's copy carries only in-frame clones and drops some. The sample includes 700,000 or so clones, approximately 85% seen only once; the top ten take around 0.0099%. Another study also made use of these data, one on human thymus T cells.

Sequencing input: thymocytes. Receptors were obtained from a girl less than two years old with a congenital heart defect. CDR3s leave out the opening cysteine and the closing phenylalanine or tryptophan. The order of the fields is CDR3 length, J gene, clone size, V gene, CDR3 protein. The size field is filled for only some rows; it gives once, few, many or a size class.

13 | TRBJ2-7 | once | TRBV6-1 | ASARPVHPRGVQY
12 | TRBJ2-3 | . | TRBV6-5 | ASSYLGSGDTQY
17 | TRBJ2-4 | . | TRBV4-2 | ASSPPGQGASGGKNIQY
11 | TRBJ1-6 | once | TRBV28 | ASSGGNNSPLH
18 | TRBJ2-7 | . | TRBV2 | ASSDPSGRLLGIGCYEQY
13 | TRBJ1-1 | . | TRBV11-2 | ASSLNPGRDTEAF
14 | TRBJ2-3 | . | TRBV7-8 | ASSLGRGHLTDTQY
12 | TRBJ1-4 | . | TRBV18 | ASSLTGINEKLF
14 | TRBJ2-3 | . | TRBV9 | ASSAGLAGYTDTQY
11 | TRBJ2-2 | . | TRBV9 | ASSQGSTGELF
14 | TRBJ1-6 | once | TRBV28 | ASSLFFGHYNSPLH
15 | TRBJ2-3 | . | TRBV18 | ASSFLSRQFSTDTQY
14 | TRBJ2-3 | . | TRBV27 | ASSLRAPSSTDTQY
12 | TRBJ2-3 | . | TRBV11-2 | ASSFSSGVDTQY
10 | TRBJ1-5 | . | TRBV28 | ASSFPGQPQH
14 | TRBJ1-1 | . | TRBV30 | ASGGAFRVMNTEAF
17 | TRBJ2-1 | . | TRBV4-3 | ASSQDRIGGRPGINEQF
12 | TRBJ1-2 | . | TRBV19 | ASREGPANYGYT
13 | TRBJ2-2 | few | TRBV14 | ASSLFAGVKSELF
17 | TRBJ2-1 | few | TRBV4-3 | ASSRYPPRQRTPYNEQF
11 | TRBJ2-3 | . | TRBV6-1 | ASSVSGSDTQY
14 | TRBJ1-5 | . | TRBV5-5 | ASSLGEYISGEPQH
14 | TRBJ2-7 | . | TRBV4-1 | ASSQPPDREVYEQY
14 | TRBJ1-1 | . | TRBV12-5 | ASGPNRGDWNTEAF
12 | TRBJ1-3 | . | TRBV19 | ASSSRELGNTIY
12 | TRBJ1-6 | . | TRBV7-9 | ASSLGTSNSPLH
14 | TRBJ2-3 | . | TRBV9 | ASSVWTGVEWDTQY
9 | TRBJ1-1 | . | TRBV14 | ASSQSAEAF
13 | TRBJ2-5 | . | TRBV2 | ASSRGGAGVETQY
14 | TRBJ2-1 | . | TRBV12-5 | ASGRDGRSSYNEQF
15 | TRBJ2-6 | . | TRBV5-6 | ASSWGGQYSGANVLT
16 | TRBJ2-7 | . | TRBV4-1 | ASSPRSGLAGVSYEQY
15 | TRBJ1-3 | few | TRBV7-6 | ASTNSRHGNSGNTIY